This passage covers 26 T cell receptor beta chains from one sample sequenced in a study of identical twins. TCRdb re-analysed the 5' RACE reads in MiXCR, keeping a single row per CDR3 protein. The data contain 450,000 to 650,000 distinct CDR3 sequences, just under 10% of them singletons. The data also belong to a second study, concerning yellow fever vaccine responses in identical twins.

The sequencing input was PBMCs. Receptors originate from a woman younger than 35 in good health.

The CDR3 nucleotides read TGTGCCAGTAGTATGGAGGGGTCAGATACGCAGTATTTT. It encodes CASSMEGSDTQYF. V usage is TRBV19 and J usage is TRBJ2-3; possible D gene TRBD2, 6 bases. CDR3 size: 13 residues. The V end lost 3 bases, the J end lost 4 bases, and 8 bases lay between the germline ends. Germline CDR1 and CDR2: LNHDA and SQIVND (reference sequence).

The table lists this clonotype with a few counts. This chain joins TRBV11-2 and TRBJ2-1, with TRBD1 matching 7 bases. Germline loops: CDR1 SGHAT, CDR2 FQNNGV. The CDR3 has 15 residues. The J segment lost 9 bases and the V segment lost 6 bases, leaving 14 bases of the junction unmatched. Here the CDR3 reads CASSPDRELISEQFF. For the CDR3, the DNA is TGTGCCAGCAGTCCTGACAGGGAACTAATAAGTGAGCAGTTCTTC. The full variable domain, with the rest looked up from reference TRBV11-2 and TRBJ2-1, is EAGVAQSPRYKIIEKRQSVAFWCNPISGHATLYWYQQILGQGPKLLIQFQNNGVVDDSQLPKDRFSAERLKGVDSTLKIQPAKLEDSAVYLCASSPDRELISEQFFGPGTRLTVL.

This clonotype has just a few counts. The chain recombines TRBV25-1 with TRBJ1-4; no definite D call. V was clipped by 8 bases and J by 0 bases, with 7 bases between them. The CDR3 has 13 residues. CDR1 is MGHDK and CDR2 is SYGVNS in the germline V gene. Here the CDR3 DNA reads TGTGCCAGCTCAGGATCAACTAATGAAAAACTGTTTTTT. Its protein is CASSGSTNEKLFF.

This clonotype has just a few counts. The CDR3 sequence is CASSQDLGGNQPQHF. DNA of the CDR3: TGTGCCAGCAGCCAAGATTTGGGCGGAAATCAGCCCCAGCATTTT. This chain links TRBV4-2 with TRBJ1-5; D ambiguous. The V gene lost 0 bases and the J gene lost 4 bases, with 10 bases spanning the gap. From germline, CDR1 is LGHNA and CDR2 YNFKEQ. This CDR3 spans 15 amino acids.

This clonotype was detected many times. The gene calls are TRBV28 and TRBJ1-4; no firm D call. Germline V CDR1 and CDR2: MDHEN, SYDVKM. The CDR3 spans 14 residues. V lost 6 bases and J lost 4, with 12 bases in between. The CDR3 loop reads CASSKTEVNEKLFF. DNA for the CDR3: TGTGCCAGCAGCAAAACGGAAGTTAATGAAAAACTGTTTTTT.

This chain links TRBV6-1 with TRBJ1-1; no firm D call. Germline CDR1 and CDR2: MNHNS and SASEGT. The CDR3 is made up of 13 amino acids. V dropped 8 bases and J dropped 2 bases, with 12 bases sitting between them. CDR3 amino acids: CASRVTRNTEAFF. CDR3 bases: TGTGCCAGCCGAGTGACAAGAAACACTGAAGCTTTCTTT.

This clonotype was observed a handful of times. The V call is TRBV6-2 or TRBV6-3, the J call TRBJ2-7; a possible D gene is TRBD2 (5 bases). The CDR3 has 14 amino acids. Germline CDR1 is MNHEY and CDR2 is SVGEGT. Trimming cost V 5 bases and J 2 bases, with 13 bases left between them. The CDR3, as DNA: TGTGCCAGCAGTGGCCAGAGCGGAACCTACGAGCAGTACTTC. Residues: CASSGQSGTYEQYF.

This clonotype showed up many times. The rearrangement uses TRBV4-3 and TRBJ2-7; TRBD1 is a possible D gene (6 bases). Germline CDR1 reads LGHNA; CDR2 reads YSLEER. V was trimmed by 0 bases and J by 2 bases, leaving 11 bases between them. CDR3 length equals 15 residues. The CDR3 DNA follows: TGCGCCAGCAGCCAAGATTCACAGGGAACCTACGAGCAGTACTTC. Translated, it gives CASSQDSQGTYEQYF.

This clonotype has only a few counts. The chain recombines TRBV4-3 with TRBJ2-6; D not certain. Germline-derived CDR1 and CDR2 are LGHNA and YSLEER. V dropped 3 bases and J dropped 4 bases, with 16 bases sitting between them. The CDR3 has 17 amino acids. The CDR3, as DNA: TGCGCCAGCAGCCAGACCGGGTCCTCGCGCGGGGCCAACGTCCTGACTTTC. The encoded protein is CASSQTGSSRGANVLTF.

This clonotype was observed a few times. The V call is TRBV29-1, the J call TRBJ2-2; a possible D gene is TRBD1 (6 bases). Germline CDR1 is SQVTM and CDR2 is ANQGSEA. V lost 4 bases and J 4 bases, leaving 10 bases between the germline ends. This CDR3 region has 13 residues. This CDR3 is CSVAAGVTGELFF. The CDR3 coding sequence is TGCAGCGTTGCGGCAGGGGTCACCGGGGAGCTGTTTTTT.

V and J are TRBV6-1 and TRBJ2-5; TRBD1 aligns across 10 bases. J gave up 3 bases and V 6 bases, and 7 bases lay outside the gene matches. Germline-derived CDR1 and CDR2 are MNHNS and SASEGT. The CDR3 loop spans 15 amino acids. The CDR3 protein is CASRIPTGGKETQYF. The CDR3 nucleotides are TGTGCCAGCAGAATCCCGACAGGGGGCAAAGAGACCCAGTACTTC.

CDR3 nucleotides: TGTGCCAGCAGCGTAGCTAAGACCTACACTGAAGCTTTCTTT. As protein: CASSVAKTYTEAFF. The genes are TRBV9 and TRBJ1-1; D is undetermined. The CDR3 totals 14 residues. V lost 0 bases and J 3 bases, leaving 9 bases between the germline ends. The germline V gene encodes CDR1 SGDLS and CDR2 YYNGEE.

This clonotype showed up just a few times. CDR3 DNA: TGCGCCAGCAGCCCAGCCGGGCTCCTAGGGGCAGATACGCAGTATTTT. This sequence encodes CASSPAGLLGADTQYF. This rearrangement joins TRBV5-1 to TRBJ2-3; D is perhaps TRBD1 (5 bases). The V and J ends lost 4 bases and 4 bases respectively, with 19 bases between them. Germline CDR1 and CDR2: SGHRS and YFSETQ. This CDR3 comprises 16 residues.

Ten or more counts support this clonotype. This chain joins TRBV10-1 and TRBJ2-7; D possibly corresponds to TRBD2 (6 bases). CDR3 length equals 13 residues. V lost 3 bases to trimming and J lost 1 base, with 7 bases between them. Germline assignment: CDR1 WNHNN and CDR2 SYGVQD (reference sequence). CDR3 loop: CASSDGGSYEQYF. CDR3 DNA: TGCGCCAGCAGTGATGGGGGGTCCTACGAGCAGTACTTC.

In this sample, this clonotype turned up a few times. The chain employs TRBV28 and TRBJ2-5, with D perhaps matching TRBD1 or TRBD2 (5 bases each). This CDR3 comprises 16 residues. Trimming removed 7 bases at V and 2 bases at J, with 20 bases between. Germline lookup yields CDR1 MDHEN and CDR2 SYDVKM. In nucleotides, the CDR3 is TGTGCCAGCACCTCGAGGGGCAGCATTAGACAAGAGACCCAGTACTTC. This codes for CASTSRGSIRQETQYF.

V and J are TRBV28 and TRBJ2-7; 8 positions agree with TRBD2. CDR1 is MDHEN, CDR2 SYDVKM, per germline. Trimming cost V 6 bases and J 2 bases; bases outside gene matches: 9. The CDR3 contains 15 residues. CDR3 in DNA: TGTGCCAGCAGCTCGAGGGTAGCGGGGACCTACGAGCAGTACTTC. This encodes CASSSRVAGTYEQYF.

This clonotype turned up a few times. The CDR3 is CASSPTRTAVIQSGELFF. CDR3 sequence (DNA): TGTGCCAGCAGCCCTACAAGGACAGCGGTTATACAGTCCGGGGAGCTGTTTTTT. The chain carries TRBV11-1 and TRBJ2-2; possibly TRBD1 for D (6 bases). This CDR3 comprises 18 residues. The V gene lost 5 bases and the J gene lost 6 bases, with 25 bases spanning the gap. The germline V gene has CDR1 SGHAT and CDR2 FQDESV (reference sequence).

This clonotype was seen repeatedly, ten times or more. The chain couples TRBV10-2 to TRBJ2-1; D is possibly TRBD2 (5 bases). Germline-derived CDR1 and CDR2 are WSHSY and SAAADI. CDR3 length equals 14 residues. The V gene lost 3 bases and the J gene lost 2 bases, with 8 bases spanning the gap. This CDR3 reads CASSDEGTYNEQFF. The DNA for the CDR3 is TGCGCCAGCAGTGATGAGGGAACCTACAATGAGCAGTTCTTC.

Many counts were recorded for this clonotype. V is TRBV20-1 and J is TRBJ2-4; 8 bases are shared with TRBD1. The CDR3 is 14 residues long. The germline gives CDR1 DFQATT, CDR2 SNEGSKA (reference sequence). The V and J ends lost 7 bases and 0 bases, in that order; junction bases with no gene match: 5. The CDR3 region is CSGTGILAKNIQYF. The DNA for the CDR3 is TGCAGTGGGACAGGGATCCTAGCCAAAAACATTCAGTACTTC.

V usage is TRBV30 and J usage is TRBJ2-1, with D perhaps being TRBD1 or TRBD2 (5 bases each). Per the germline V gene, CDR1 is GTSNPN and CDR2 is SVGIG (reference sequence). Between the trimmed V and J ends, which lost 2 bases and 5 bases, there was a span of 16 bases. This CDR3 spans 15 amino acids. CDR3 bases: TGTGCCTGGAGTACCGGGGCCCGACCCCACAATGAGCAGTTCTTC. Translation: CAWSTGARPHNEQFF.

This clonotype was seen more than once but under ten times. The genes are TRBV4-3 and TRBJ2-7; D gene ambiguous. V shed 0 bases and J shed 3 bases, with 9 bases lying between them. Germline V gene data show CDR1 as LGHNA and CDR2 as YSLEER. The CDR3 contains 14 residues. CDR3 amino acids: CASSQDLVRYEQYF. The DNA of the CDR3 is TGCGCCAGCAGCCAAGATCTTGTCCGCTACGAGCAGTACTTC.

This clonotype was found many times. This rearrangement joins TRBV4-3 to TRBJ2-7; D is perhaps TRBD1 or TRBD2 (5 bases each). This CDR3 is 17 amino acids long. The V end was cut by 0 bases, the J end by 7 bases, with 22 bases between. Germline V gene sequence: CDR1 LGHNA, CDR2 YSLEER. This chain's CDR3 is CASSQDRDRGHQGEQYF. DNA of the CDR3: TGCGCCAGCAGCCAAGATAGGGACCGGGGCCATCAAGGGGAGCAGTACTTC.

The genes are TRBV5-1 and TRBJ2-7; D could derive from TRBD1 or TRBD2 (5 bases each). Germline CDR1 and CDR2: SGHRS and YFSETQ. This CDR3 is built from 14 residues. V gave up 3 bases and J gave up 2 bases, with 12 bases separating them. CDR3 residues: CASSSLGTPYEQYF. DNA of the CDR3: TGCGCCAGCAGCTCTCTCGGGACCCCCTACGAGCAGTACTTC. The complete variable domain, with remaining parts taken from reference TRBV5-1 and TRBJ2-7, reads KAGVTQTPRYLIKTRGQQVTLSCSPISGHRSVSWYQQTPGQGLQFLFEYFSETQRNKGNFPGRFSGRQFSNSRSEMNVSTLELGDSALYLCASSSLGTPYEQYFGPGTRLTVT.

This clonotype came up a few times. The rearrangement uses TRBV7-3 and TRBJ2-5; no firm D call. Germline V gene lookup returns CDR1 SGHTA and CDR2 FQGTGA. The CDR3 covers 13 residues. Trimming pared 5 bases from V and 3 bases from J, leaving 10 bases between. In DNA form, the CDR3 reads TGTGCCAGCAGCCCGGATGGGAAAGAGACCCAGTACTTC. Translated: CASSPDGKETQYF.

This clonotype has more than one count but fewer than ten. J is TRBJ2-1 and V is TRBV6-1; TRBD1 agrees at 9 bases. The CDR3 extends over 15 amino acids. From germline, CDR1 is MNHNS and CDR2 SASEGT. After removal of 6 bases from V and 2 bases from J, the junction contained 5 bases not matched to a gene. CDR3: CASRKTGGTYNEQFF. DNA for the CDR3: TGTGCCAGCAGAAAGACAGGGGGAACCTACAATGAGCAGTTCTTC.

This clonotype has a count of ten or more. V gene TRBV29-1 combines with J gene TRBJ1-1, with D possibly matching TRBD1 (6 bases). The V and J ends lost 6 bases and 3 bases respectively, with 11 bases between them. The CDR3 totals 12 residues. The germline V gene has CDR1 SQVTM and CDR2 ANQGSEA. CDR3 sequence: CSVGGRDTEAFF. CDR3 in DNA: TGCAGCGTCGGGGGGCGGGACACTGAAGCTTTCTTT.